Shown below are 20 T cell receptor beta chains from a single sample sequenced in a study of blood T cell repertoires in COVID-19. Assay: immunoSEQ multiplex PCR; the TCRdb copy retains only in-frame clones and omits some. The profile covers about 110,000 clones, with roughly 76% appearing a single time and around 8% taken by the ten largest. The sequenced sample consisted of peripheral blood. The receptors here all came from a woman aged 55-69 years with acute or convalescent COVID-19.

This clone has just a few counts. This chain uses TRBV6-5 with TRBJ2-1; 10 bases fit TRBD1. Germline V gene data show CDR1 as MNHEY and CDR2 as SVGAGI. J gave up 6 bases and V 6 bases, and 5 bases lay outside the gene matches. The CDR3 sequence is 14 residues long. This chain's CDR3 is CASRGQGRVNEQFF. The CDR3 DNA reads as TGTGCCAGCAGGGGACAGGGGAGAGTCAATGAGCAGTTCTTC.

The count of this clone is one. CDR3 sequence: CASSFRVETGELFF. The CDR3 DNA is TGTGCCAGCAGTTTCAGGGTTGAGACCGGGGAGCTGTTTTTT. This sequence joins TRBV6-5 and TRBJ2-2; TRBD1 might be the D (5 bases). The germline V and J ends were trimmed by 4 bases and 5 bases, with 11 bases remaining between them. Looked up from germline, CDR1 is MNHEY and CDR2 is SVGAGI. This CDR3 spans 14 amino acids.

J is TRBJ2-3 and V is TRBV2; D possibly corresponds to TRBD2 (6 bases). The germline V and J ends were trimmed by 4 bases and 2 bases, with 13 bases remaining between them. Germline V gene lookup returns CDR1 SNHLY and CDR2 FYNNEI. This CDR3 has 15 residues. The CDR3 DNA is TGTGCCAGCAGTGCGACTAGGAGGAACACAGATACGCAGTATTTT. Translated: CASSATRRNTDTQYF.

The V and J genes are TRBV19 and TRBJ2-3; 7 nucleotides line up with TRBD2. V shed 11 bases, J shed 0 bases, and the junction held 5 bases outside the gene matches. CDR3 length: 13 residues. CDR1 LNHDA and CDR2 SQIVND come from the germline V gene (reference sequence). The CDR3 spells CAVRDYSTDTQYF. CDR3 bases: TGTGCCGTGAGGGACTATAGCACAGATACGCAGTATTTT. The whole variable domain, filled in from reference TRBV19 and TRBJ2-3, reads DGGITQSPKYLFRKEGQNVTLSCEQNLNHDAMYWYRQDPGQGLRLIYYSQIVNDFQKGDIAEGYSVSREKKESFPLTVTSAQKNPTAFYLCAVRDYSTDTQYFGPGTRLTVL.

The chain employs TRBV2 and TRBJ2-2; the match to TRBD1 covers 8 bases. With 6 bases clipped from V and 4 bases from J, the junction kept 4 bases outside the gene matches. The length of the CDR3 is 14 residues. The V gene's germline CDR1 is SNHLY and CDR2 FYNNEI. This CDR3 reads CASRNRGSTGELFF. The CDR3 DNA is TGTGCCAGCAGAAACAGGGGGAGCACCGGGGAGCTGTTTTTT. Together with reference TRBV2 and TRBJ2-2, the CDR3 gives the full variable domain: EPEVTQTPSHQVTQMGQEVILRCVPISNHLYFYWYRQILGQKVEFLVSFYNNEISEKSEIFDDQFSVERPDGSNFTLKIRSTKLEDSAMYFCASRNRGSTGELFFGEGSRLTVL.

This clone was seen only once. The chain links TRBV5-1 to TRBJ1-6; 10 positions match TRBD1. Per the germline V gene, CDR1 is SGHRS and CDR2 is YFSETQ. This CDR3 contains 16 residues. Losses at the gene ends were 1 base for V and 9 bases for J; bases not matched to a gene: 7. This chain's CDR3 is CASSLLGTGDTSPLHF. The DNA of the CDR3 is TGCGCCAGCAGCTTGTTGGGGACAGGGGACACTTCACCCCTCCACTTT.

This clone showed up just a few times. The chain employs TRBV13 and TRBJ1-2; 11 nucleotides align to TRBD1. V gave up 3 bases and J gave up 2 bases; unmatched junction bases: 11. This CDR3 is 18 amino acids long. Germline V gene lookup returns CDR1 PRHDT and CDR2 FYEKMQ (reference sequence). For the CDR3, the DNA is TGTGCCAGCAGCTTCTGGTGGGACAGGGGGAATTCAAACTATGGCTACACCTTC. Protein: CASSFWWDRGNSNYGYTF. Variable domain in full (rest from reference TRBV13 and TRBJ1-2): AAGVIQSPRHLIKEKRETATLKCYPIPRHDTVYWYQQGPGQDPQFLISFYEKMQSDKGSIPDRFSAQQFSDYHSELNMSSLELGDSALYFCASSFWWDRGNSNYGYTFGSGTRLTVV.

The rearrangement uses TRBV18 and TRBJ2-4; tentatively, D is TRBD1 (6 bases). The germline V and J ends were trimmed by 3 bases and 6 bases, with 9 bases remaining between them. CDR3 length equals 13 residues. Germline V gives CDR1 KGHSH, CDR2 LQKENI. CDR3 residues: CASSPGQLNIQYF. Written as DNA, the CDR3 is TGTGCCAGCTCACCCGGACAGCTAAACATTCAGTACTTC.

This rearrangement joins TRBV7-8 to TRBJ1-5; D may be TRBD1 (6 bases). Looked up from germline, CDR1 is SGHVS and CDR2 is FQNEAQ. There are 11 residues in the CDR3. V shed 4 bases and J shed 12 bases, with 10 bases lying between them. The CDR3 coding sequence is TGTGCCAGCAGCTACGGACAGAGCCAGCATTTT. Protein product: CASSYGQSQHF.

This chain's CDR3 is CASADGSQETQYF. CDR3 sequence (DNA): TGTGCCAGCGCCGACGGGAGTCAAGAGACCCAGTACTTC. V gene TRBV19 combines with J gene TRBJ2-5; weak D call: TRBD2 (6 bases). This CDR3 is 13 amino acids long. The germline V and J ends were trimmed by 9 bases and 2 bases, with 13 bases remaining between them. Germline CDR1 reads LNHDA; CDR2 reads SQIVND (reference sequence). Supplemented by reference TRBV19 and TRBJ2-5, the full variable domain reads DGGITQSPKYLFRKEGQNVTLSCEQNLNHDAMYWYRQDPGQGLRLIYYSQIVNDFQKGDIAEGYSVSREKKESFPLTVTSAQKNPTAFYLCASADGSQETQYFGPGTRLLVL.

This CDR3 reads CSARDRVEETQYF. The CDR3, as DNA: TGCAGCGCACGGGACAGGGTCGAAGAGACCCAGTACTTC. This rearrangement joins TRBV29-1 to TRBJ2-5; 9 bases fit TRBD1. V lost 7 bases and J lost 3; bases outside the gene matches: 6. This CDR3 region has 13 residues. The germline V gene has CDR1 SQVTM and CDR2 ANQGSEA.

The chain recombines TRBV5-1 with TRBJ1-2; maybe TRBD1 (6 bases). CDR1 is SGHRS and CDR2 is YFSETQ in the germline V gene. Trimming took off 2 bases at V and 7 bases at J, with 18 bases between the two ends. The CDR3 length is 15 residues. The CDR3 loop is CASSLPSARGSGYTF. The CDR3 DNA reads TGCGCCAGCAGCTTACCCTCGGCCAGGGGAAGTGGCTACACCTTC.

The CDR3 reads CASIIPSVPGGYTF. Here the CDR3 DNA reads TGTGCCAGCATTATCCCGTCTGTACCGGGGGGCTACACCTTC. This sequence joins TRBV28 and TRBJ1-2; D unresolved. CDR3 length: 14 residues. Looked up from germline, CDR1 is MDHEN and CDR2 is SYDVKM. V shed 7 bases and J shed 8 bases, with 20 bases lying between them.

The chain combines TRBV5-1 with TRBJ1-1, with D maybe TRBD1 (6 bases). Germline V CDR1 and CDR2: SGHRS, YFSETQ. CDR3 length: 14 residues. V was cut by 0 bases and J by 1 base, with 7 bases left in between. CDR3 amino acids: CASSLEGGNTEAFF. The DNA for the CDR3 is TGCGCCAGCAGCTTGGAAGGGGGGAACACTGAAGCTTTCTTT.

This clone occurred a few times. The chain is built from TRBV24-1 and TRBJ2-1; D not certain. The V end lost 3 bases, the J end lost 0 bases, and 17 bases lay between the germline ends. Per the germline V gene, CDR1 is KGHDR and CDR2 is SFDVKD. The CDR3 is 18 residues long. The CDR3 DNA is TGTGCCACCAGTGATACCCCGCGAACTCTGAGCTCCTACAATGAGCAGTTCTTC. It yields the protein CATSDTPRTLSSYNEQFF.

This clone was seen a handful of times. The chain joins TRBV5-1 to TRBJ2-5, with a weak D call TRBD2 (6 bases). V was shortened by 2 bases and J by 1 base, with 9 bases between the two germline ends. This CDR3 contains 14 residues. The V gene's germline CDR1 is SGHRS and CDR2 YFSETQ. The CDR3 region is CASSLGRPQETQYF. The CDR3 DNA sequence: TGCGCCAGCAGCTTAGGGAGGCCCCAAGAGACCCAGTACTTC.

This CDR3 reads CASSPGGPNTEAFF. CDR3 sequence (DNA): TGTGCCAGCAGCCCCGGGGGACCGAACACTGAAGCTTTCTTT. The chain recombines TRBV7-8 with TRBJ1-1; tentative D call: TRBD1 (5 bases). This CDR3 has 14 residues. Per germline, CDR1 SGHVS and CDR2 FQNEAQ. Trimming shortened V by 5 bases and J by 1 base, and 11 bases separated the two germline ends.

This chain connects TRBV7-6 to TRBJ2-7, with 13 bases that match TRBD2. Looked up from germline, CDR1 is SGHVS and CDR2 is FNYEAQ. The CDR3 consists of 15 residues. Trimming removed 5 bases from V and 5 bases from J; junction bases left unmatched: 6. Here the CDR3 DNA reads TGTGCCAGCAGCGTTACTAGCGGGGGGGCGAACGAGCAGTACTTC. As protein: CASSVTSGGANEQYF. The full variable domain, its missing parts supplied by reference TRBV7-6 and TRBJ2-7, is GAGVSQSPRYKVTKRGQDVALRCDPISGHVSLYWYRQALGQGPEFLTYFNYEAQQDKSGLPNDRFSAERPEGSISTLTIQRTEQRDSAMYRCASSVTSGGANEQYFGPGTRLTVT.

The chain couples TRBV21-1 to TRBJ2-3; TRBD1, the D gene given by the table, was not confirmed from the DNA. TRBV21-1 is annotated as a pseudogene. The CDR3 is made up of 16 amino acids. Here the CDR3 reads CASSKMRQGGTDTQYF. The CDR3 DNA is TGTGCCAGCAGCAAAATGAGGCAGGGGGGCACAGATACGCAGTATTTT.

V gene TRBV7-2 combines with J gene TRBJ2-5; 11 nucleotides match TRBD2. Germline values: CDR1 SGHTA, CDR2 FQGNSA. There are 16 residues in the CDR3. Trimming at V came to 0 bases and at J to 9 bases, leaving 9 bases not matched to a gene. CDR3 coding DNA: TGTGCCAGCAGCTTAGCCTCCCTAGCGGGGGGTATGGCCCAGTACTTC. Translating it yields CASSLASLAGGMAQYF.